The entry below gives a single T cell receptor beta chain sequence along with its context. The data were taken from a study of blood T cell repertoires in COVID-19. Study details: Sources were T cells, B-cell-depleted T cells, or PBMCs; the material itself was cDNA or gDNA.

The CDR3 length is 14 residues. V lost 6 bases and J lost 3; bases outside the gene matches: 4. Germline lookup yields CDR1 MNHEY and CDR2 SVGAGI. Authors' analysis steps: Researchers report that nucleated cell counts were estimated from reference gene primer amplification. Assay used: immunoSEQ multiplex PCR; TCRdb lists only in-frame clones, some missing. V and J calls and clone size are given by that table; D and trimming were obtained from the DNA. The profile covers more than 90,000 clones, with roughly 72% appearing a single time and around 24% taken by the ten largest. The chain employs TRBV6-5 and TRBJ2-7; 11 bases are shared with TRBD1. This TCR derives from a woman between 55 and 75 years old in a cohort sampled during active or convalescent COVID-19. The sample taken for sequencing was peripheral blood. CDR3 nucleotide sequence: TGTGCCAGCAGCCGGGACAGGGGGATCTACGAGCAGTACTTC. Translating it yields CASSRDRGIYEQYF.